The source of this T cell receptor (beta chain) is a study of STAT5B mutations in CD4+ large granular lymphocyte leukemia. Using immunoSEQ multiplex PCR, the repertoire was profiled, and TCRdb retains in-frame clones only, with some absent. This sample carries some 34,000 clones, just over 75% of them seen once, and the ten largest clones take around 7%. The sequence derives from a human donor in good health. Source material: CD4+ T cells from blood buffy coats.

The CDR3 loop is CASRTVPSGANVLTF. As DNA, the CDR3 is TGTGCCAGTAGGACAGTACCCTCTGGGGCCAACGTCCTGACTTTC. The V gene is TRBV19, the J gene TRBJ2-6, with a tentative D call TRBD1 (5 bases). CDR1 and CDR2 from the germline V gene are LNHDA and SQIVND (reference sequence). V gave up 6 bases and J gave up 0 bases, with 9 bases separating them. The CDR3 is made up of 15 amino acids.